This TCR beta chain was documented in a study of blood T cell repertoires in COVID-19. On the study more broadly: COVID-19 samples, acute and convalescent, were from the United States, Italy and Spain. In each case, the material was cDNA or gDNA derived from T cells, B-cell-depleted T cells, or PBMCs.

V lost 6 bases and J lost 3, with 17 bases in between. Germline lookup yields CDR1 LNHDA and CDR2 SQIVND (reference sequence). This CDR3 is 15 amino acids long. As originally analysed: Reference gene primers were amplified, and this amplification served to estimate nucleated cell counts. Sequencing used immunoSEQ multiplex PCR; TCRdb keeps in-frame clones, though not all of them. D and trimming come from the DNA, and the V and J calls and clone size come from that table. This table holds 200,000 to 250,000 clones, about 85% found once. Source material: peripheral blood. This TCR was sampled from a man aged 30 to 45 with active or convalescent COVID-19. V gene TRBV19 combines with J gene TRBJ1-1, with D maybe TRBD1 (6 bases). CDR3 protein: CASSLLGGAYTEAFF. CDR3 bases: TGTGCCAGTAGCTTACTAGGGGGGGCCTACACTGAAGCTTTCTTT. Using reference TRBV19 and TRBJ1-1 for the parts outside the CDR3, the full variable domain is DGGITQSPKYLFRKEGQNVTLSCEQNLNHDAMYWYRQDPGQGLRLIYYSQIVNDFQKGDIAEGYSVSREKKESFPLTVTSAQKNPTAFYLCASSLLGGAYTEAFFGQGTRLTVV.